Detailed here is one TCR beta chain. Participants were aged 18 to 89 years from around 24 US areas. The data derive from a study of blood T cell repertoires in COVID-19. Original analysis: Amplification of reference gene primers was used by the study to estimate nucleated cell counts. Some clones are missing from TCRdb's copy, which holds only in-frame ones; the method was immunoSEQ multiplex PCR. Clonal size and the V and J genes are those of that table, whereas D and trimming came from the DNA. The table includes 130,000 or so clones, about 80% detected once. V was shortened by 3 bases and J by 0 bases, with 9 bases between the two germline ends. CDR1 is LNHDA, CDR2 SQIVND, per germline (reference sequence). The CDR3 contains 15 residues.

This receptor was obtained from a man aged 45 to 65 who had recovered from COVID-19. The J gene is TRBJ1-5, the V gene TRBV19; D uncertain. The source material was PBMCs or T cells enriched from blood (not recorded which). Written as DNA, the CDR3 is TGTGCCAGTAGTATGCAGGCTTATAGCAATCAGCCCCAGCATTTT. Translated: CASSMQAYSNQPQHF.